The present TCR beta chain was sequenced within a study of blood T cell repertoires in COVID-19. Whole-study context: Both acute and convalescent COVID-19 samples were obtained from the United States, Italy and Spain. From T cells, B-cell-depleted T cells, or PBMCs came the material, which was cDNA or gDNA.

The trim removed 4 bases at V and 2 bases at J, leaving 3 bases unmatched. The CDR3 runs to 15 residues. The germline gives CDR1 SGHRS, CDR2 YFSETQ. In the source study's methods: Amplification of reference gene primers was used by the study to estimate nucleated cell counts. Repertoires were generated with immunoSEQ multiplex PCR, while TCRdb's copy carries only in-frame clones and drops some. The V and J calls and the clone size are those of that table, but D and trimming were determined from the DNA. The sample consists of 55,000 to 65,000 clones, about 90% of them appearing once. The sample taken for sequencing was peripheral blood. J is TRBJ2-3 and V is TRBV5-1; 11 bases map to TRBD2. This clonotype was obtained from a man between 60 and 75 years old with acute or convalescent COVID-19. DNA for the CDR3: TGCGCCAGCAGCCTAGCGGGAGGTGTCACAGATACGCAGTATTTT. It specifies CASSLAGGVTDTQYF.